What follows is one T cell receptor (beta chain) and its context. This sample was included in a study of spatial heterogeneity in lung cancer. Time point here: sample taken at primary tumor resection. Tumor, nontumor lung or frozen PBMC supplied whole RNA that was sequenced unsorted. This CDR3 region has 14 residues. Germline V gene sequence: CDR1 LNHDA, CDR2 SQIVND (reference sequence). Trimming removed 2 bases from V and 6 bases from J, with 12 bases in between. Each CDR3 protein gets one entry after TCRdb re-called the 5' RACE reads with MiXCR. The sample lists approximately 11,000 distinct CDR3 sequences, 24% occurring once.

This receptor was taken from a female donor with early-stage non-small cell lung cancer. The sequencing here drew on PBMCs, taken at surgery. The chain has TRBV19 and TRBJ2-3, with a weak D call TRBD1 (6 bases). The CDR3 DNA is TGTGCCAGTAGTATACGTCAGGGGTCCGATACGCAGTATTTT. Its protein is CASSIRQGSDTQYF.